Shown below are 31 T cell receptor beta chains from a single sample sequenced in a study of monozygotic twins with inflammatory bowel disease. Following a re-call of the 5' RACE reads, TCRdb has one entry per CDR3 protein and lacks DNA. The table for this sample gives roughly 150,000 distinct CDR3 sequences. The sequenced sample was blood. These receptors came from a human donor with ulcerative colitis or Crohn's disease, or a healthy co-twin of an affected twin (not recorded which).

The chain is built from TRBV12-3 or TRBV12-4 and TRBJ1-5; lacking DNA, the TRBD1 call made by TCRdb goes unchecked. The CDR3 extends over 17 amino acids. The CDR3 reads CASSFSIGQALNQPQHF.

The genes are TRBV12-3 or TRBV12-4 and TRBJ2-7. There are 14 residues in the CDR3. The CDR3 here is CPSSFAVRSYEQYF.

The chain joins TRBV6-1 to TRBJ2-1; TCRdb's D gene call, TRBD2, goes unchecked for lack of DNA. Germline lookup yields CDR1 MNHNS and CDR2 SASEGT. This CDR3 region has 16 residues. The CDR3 reads CASSRGTSGRSNEQFF.

The genes are TRBV5-1 and TRBJ2-3; the D call from TCRdb, TRBD2, cannot be confirmed without DNA. This CDR3 comprises 19 residues. In germline, CDR1 is SGHRS, CDR2 YFSETQ. CDR3 sequence: CASSFPGLSSGGPTDTQYF.

V and J are TRBV5-1 and TRBJ2-3. This CDR3 is 15 amino acids long. CDR1 is SGHRS, CDR2 YFSETQ, per germline. CDR3 loop: CASSADISSTDTQYF.

The V call is TRBV15, the J call TRBJ2-5; TCRdb's D gene call, TRBD1, goes unchecked for lack of DNA. Germline V gene sequence: CDR1 LNHNV, CDR2 YYDKDF (reference sequence). The CDR3 loop spans 14 amino acids. The chain's CDR3 is CATTRGGQGETQYF.

The rearrangement uses TRBV25-1 and TRBJ2-3; no DNA is available, so the TRBD2 call from TCRdb remains unchecked. The CDR3 has 16 amino acids. The germline V gene encodes CDR1 MGHDK and CDR2 SYGVNS. The CDR3 region is CASSGRLAGGPDTQYF.

CDR3 in amino acids: CASSLTRGTQYF. This chain joins TRBV7-3 and TRBJ2-3. Germline lookup yields CDR1 SGHTA and CDR2 FQGTGA. The CDR3 runs to 12 residues.

V and J are TRBV4-2 and TRBJ2-2; lacking DNA, the TRBD1 call made by TCRdb goes unchecked. CDR1 and CDR2 (germline): LGHNA, YNFKEQ. The CDR3 length is 16 residues. The CDR3 spells CASSLDEGENTGELFF.

This rearrangement joins TRBV18 to TRBJ1-1; TCRdb picks TRBD1, but there is no DNA to check that call. The CDR3 runs 17 residues. Germline CDR1 is KGHSH and CDR2 is LQKENI. The CDR3 is CASSPRTGFDMNTEAFF.

This chain uses TRBV5-4 with TRBJ1-6. The length of the CDR3 is 16 residues. CDR1 and CDR2 (germline): SGHNT, YYREEE (reference sequence). The CDR3 region is CASSPEGRDPYSPLHF.

The chain joins TRBV5-1 to TRBJ2-5. Per the germline V gene, CDR1 is SGHRS and CDR2 is YFSETQ. There are 14 residues in the CDR3. CDR3 loop: CASSFQGHQETQYF. The full variable domain, completed using reference TRBV5-1 and TRBJ2-5, is KAGVTQTPRYLIKTRGQQVTLSCSPISGHRSVSWYQQTPGQGLQFLFEYFSETQRNKGNFPGRFSGRQFSNSRSEMNVSTLELGDSALYLCASSFQGHQETQYFGPGTRLLVL.

The rearrangement uses TRBV19 and TRBJ1-5; checking the TCRdb D call of TRBD1 is not possible without DNA. CDR3 length: 12 amino acids. The germline gives CDR1 LNHDA, CDR2 SQIVND (reference sequence). CDR3 amino acids: CASRQGRQPQHF.

The rearrangement joins TRBV7-2 to TRBJ2-3; TCRdb designates TRBD2, a call that cannot be tested without DNA. The CDR3 contains 16 residues. In germline, CDR1 is SGHTA, CDR2 FQGNSA. The CDR3 sequence is CASSSTSGSSTDTQYF.

The J gene is TRBJ2-1, the V gene TRBV4-3; the D call of TRBD1 rests on TCRdb alone, since no DNA is present to check it. This CDR3 has 13 amino acids. Germline loops: CDR1 LGHNA, CDR2 YSLEER. The chain's CDR3 is CASSQDRDRGQFF.

The gene calls are TRBV20-1 and TRBJ2-7; the TCRdb call, TRBD2, lacks DNA for checking. Germline V CDR1 and CDR2: DFQATT, SNEGSKA (reference sequence). The CDR3 sequence is 13 residues long. Here the CDR3 reads CSAATSGSYEQYF.

The CDR3 sequence is CSVDPRDGYTF. V usage is TRBV29-1 and J usage is TRBJ1-2; TCRdb's assignment of TRBD1 cannot be checked, as there is no DNA. CDR1 is SQVTM, CDR2 ANQGSEA, per germline. The length of the CDR3 is 11 residues. The variable domain in full, completed from reference TRBV29-1 and TRBJ1-2, reads SAVISQKPSRDICQRGTSLTIQCQVDSQVTMMFWYRQQPGQSLTLIATANQGSEATYESGFVIDKFPISRPNLTFSTLTVSNMSPEDSSIYLCSVDPRDGYTFGSGTRLTVV.

The CDR3 is CASSFKTGDEKLFF. This sequence joins TRBV5-4 and TRBJ1-4; TCRdb reports TRBD1, a call that lacks DNA to check it against. Germline V gene data show CDR1 as SGHNT and CDR2 as YYREEE (reference sequence). CDR3 length: 14 amino acids. Complete variable domain (other parts from reference TRBV5-4 and TRBJ1-4): ETGVTQSPTHLIKTRGQQVTLRCSSQSGHNTVSWYQQALGQGPQFIFQYYREEENGRGNFPPRFSGLQFPNYSSELNVNALELDDSALYLCASSFKTGDEKLFFGSGTQLSVL.

The V and J genes are TRBV14 and TRBJ1-1; TCRdb's D gene call, TRBD1, goes unchecked for lack of DNA. This CDR3 region has 15 residues. Germline CDR1 and CDR2: SGHDN and FVKESK. CDR3 in amino acids: CASSTHRGRSTEAFF.

This sequence joins TRBV4-3 and TRBJ2-7; with no DNA, the TCRdb D assignment of TRBD2 cannot be verified. Germline V gene sequence: CDR1 LGHNA, CDR2 YSLEER. CDR3 length: 15 amino acids. The CDR3 loop is CASSQDPTGVAEQYF.

The V gene is TRBV28, the J gene TRBJ2-1; without DNA, the TCRdb call of TRBD2 cannot be checked. The CDR3 has 17 amino acids. Germline CDR1 is MDHEN and CDR2 is SYDVKM. CDR3 protein: CASRQAGWSPTYNEQFF.

The V and J genes are TRBV7-3 and TRBJ1-1. Per germline, CDR1 SGHTA and CDR2 FQGTGA. The CDR3 extends over 14 amino acids. CDR3 sequence reads: CASSLTHPNTEAFF.

The V gene is TRBV3-1, the J gene TRBJ2-1; without DNA, the TCRdb call of TRBD1 cannot be checked. This CDR3 is 14 amino acids long. Per the germline V gene, CDR1 is LGHDT and CDR2 is YNNKEL (reference sequence). The CDR3 sequence: CATSSRGQYNEQFF.

This chain connects TRBV6-1 to TRBJ1-5. Germline CDR1 MNHNS, CDR2 SASEGT. This CDR3 spans 14 amino acids. CDR3 sequence: CASSVAGTNQPQHF.

This chain links TRBV7-6 with TRBJ2-6; TCRdb designates TRBD1, a call that cannot be tested without DNA. CDR3 length: 15 amino acids. Germline loops: CDR1 SGHVS, CDR2 FNYEAQ. CDR3 protein: CASSLGPPGANVLTF.

The V call is TRBV28, the J call TRBJ1-1. CDR1 is MDHEN and CDR2 is SYDVKM in the germline V gene. CDR3 length equals 13 residues. Here the CDR3 reads CASSLHMGTEAFF.

CDR3 loop: CASSPHEDYGYTF. This chain joins TRBV19 and TRBJ1-2. Germline V lookup: CDR1 LNHDA, CDR2 SQIVND (reference sequence). There are 13 residues in the CDR3.

The chain combines TRBV6-5 with TRBJ2-1; TCRdb indicates TRBD2, and absent DNA this call remains unverified. The CDR3 runs 15 residues. Germline V gene data show CDR1 as MNHEY and CDR2 as SVGAGI. CDR3 amino acids: CASSYSRRGNNEQFF.

The V call is TRBV29-1, the J call TRBJ2-2; TCRdb proposes TRBD1, but this gene call is untestable without DNA. The CDR3 is made up of 14 amino acids. Germline loops: CDR1 SQVTM, CDR2 ANQGSEA. CDR3 region: CSVESRAITGELFF.

The chain combines TRBV19 with TRBJ2-1; TCRdb gives TRBD2 as the D gene, but with no DNA this cannot be confirmed. Germline V gene lookup returns CDR1 LNHDA and CDR2 SQIVND (reference sequence). This CDR3 has 14 amino acids. CDR3 amino acids: CASSILAGGNEQFF.

The chain recombines TRBV6-5 with TRBJ2-3; the TRBD2 assignment by TCRdb is unverifiable without DNA. This CDR3 contains 17 residues. Germline V CDR1 and CDR2: MNHEY, SVGAGI. The chain's CDR3 is CASSYLGTSGSKDTQYF.